The 21 T cell receptor beta chains below were found in one sample sequenced in a study of blood T cell repertoires in COVID-19. Sequenced by immunoSEQ multiplex PCR; TCRdb stores in-frame clones only, minus some. The sample holds about 240,000 clones, 85% to 90% seen once. Material for sequencing was PBMCs or T cells enriched from blood (not recorded which). The receptor set was obtained from a man aged 35 to 55 who had recovered from COVID-19.

The gene calls are TRBV6-4 and TRBJ2-2, with 14 nucleotides matching TRBD2. CDR3 size: 18 residues. CDR1 is MRHNA and CDR2 is SNTAGT in the germline V gene. Trimming removed 5 bases from V and 2 bases from J; junction bases left unmatched: 7. As DNA, the CDR3 is TGTGCCAGCAGTCCCGGGACTAGCGGGGGCGGAAACACCGGGGAGCTGTTTTTT. It codes for CASSPGTSGGGNTGELFF.

This clone was counted many times. The rearrangement joins TRBV4-3 to TRBJ2-3; 9 positions agree with TRBD1. The V segment lost 4 bases and the J segment 6 bases; nucleotides outside the gene matches: 14. Germline CDR1 is LGHNA and CDR2 is YSLEER. This CDR3 contains 17 residues. CDR3 in amino acids: CASSRGTGDRVVDTQYF. In DNA form, the CDR3 reads TGCGCCAGCAGCCGGGGGACGGGGGACAGGGTTGTGGATACGCAGTATTTT.

The chain has TRBV28 and TRBJ1-6; no clear D. The germline V and J ends were trimmed by 6 bases and 6 bases, with 3 bases remaining between them. Germline CDR1 MDHEN, CDR2 SYDVKM. There are 11 residues in the CDR3. The chain's CDR3 is CASSGNSPLHF. CDR3 nucleotides: TGTGCCAGCAGCGGTAATTCACCCCTCCACTTT.

This clone was recorded only once. The rearrangement uses TRBV14 and TRBJ1-1, with D perhaps TRBD1 (5 bases). This CDR3 is built from 15 residues. Trimming removed 1 base at V and 6 bases at J, with 15 bases between. The germline gives CDR1 SGHDN, CDR2 FVKESK. The CDR3 region has the DNA TGTGCCAGCAGCCAAGTATGGGGGGACGTCGCTGAAGCTTTCTTT. It is translated as CASSQVWGDVAEAFF. The full variable domain, in which reference TRBV14 and TRBJ1-1 provide the parts outside the CDR3, is EAGVTQFPSHSVIEKGQTVTLRCDPISGHDNLYWYRRVMGKEIKFLLHFVKESKQDESGMPNNRFLAERTGGTYSTLKVQPAELEDSGVYFCASSQVWGDVAEAFFGQGTRLTVV.

The chain couples TRBV6-5 to TRBJ2-4; no firm D call. The CDR3 runs 15 residues. The V gene lost 7 bases and the J gene lost 0 bases, with 13 bases spanning the gap. Germline lookup yields CDR1 MNHEY and CDR2 SVGAGI. As DNA, the CDR3 is TGTGCCAGCATAGTTGGCGGAATAGCCAAAAACATTCAGTACTTC. Its protein is CASIVGGIAKNIQYF.

This chain uses TRBV19 with TRBJ1-6, with 8 nucleotides matching TRBD1. There are 19 residues in the CDR3. After removal of 4 bases from V and 0 bases from J, the junction contained 11 bases not matched to a gene. CDR1 and CDR2 (germline): LNHDA, SQIVND (reference sequence). As DNA, the CDR3 is TGTGCCAGTAGTACAGGCAGGGGGCCAGGATTCTCCTATAATTCACCCCTCCACTTT. Translating it yields CASSTGRGPGFSYNSPLHF.

The chain carries TRBV19 and TRBJ1-2, with 9 positions matching TRBD1. CDR3 length: 13 residues. Per the germline V gene, CDR1 is LNHDA and CDR2 is SQIVND (reference sequence). After removal of 3 bases from V and 7 bases from J, the junction contained 3 bases not matched to a gene. The CDR3 region has the DNA TGTGCCAGTAGTATGGGACAGGGTCCTGGCTACACCTTC. Protein: CASSMGQGPGYTF.

The chain uses TRBV7-9 and TRBJ2-2; 10 bases are a match to TRBD1. The CDR3 runs to 14 residues. Germline CDR1 reads SEHNR; CDR2 reads FQNEAQ (reference sequence). V gave up 7 bases and J gave up 6 bases; unmatched junction bases: 5. CDR3 nucleotides: TGTGCCAGCACCGGACAGGGGGTCGCCGGGGAGCTGTTTTTT. Protein product: CASTGQGVAGELFF.

The rearrangement uses TRBV6-6 and TRBJ1-2; TRBD1 aligns across 8 bases. Germline V lookup: CDR1 MNHNY, CDR2 SVGAGI (reference sequence). The ends lost 3 bases at V and 9 bases at J; junction bases unmatched: 12. CDR3 length: 15 residues. CDR3 in DNA: TGTGCCAGCAGTTATCTCCCCCCATGGACAGGGAGCTACACCTTC. This codes for CASSYLPPWTGSYTF.

The chain is built from TRBV29-1 and TRBJ1-4; D unclear. V shed 4 bases and J shed 4 bases, with 4 bases lying between them. This CDR3 is built from 11 residues. Per germline, CDR1 SQVTM and CDR2 ANQGSEA. The CDR3 region has the DNA TGCAGCGTTGTGAGTAATGAAAAACTGTTTTTT. It encodes CSVVSNEKLFF.

The V call is TRBV5-1, the J call TRBJ1-1; D remains unclear. The V end was cut by 4 bases, the J end by 1 base, with 8 bases between. The CDR3 length is 13 residues. In germline, CDR1 is SGHRS, CDR2 YFSETQ. The CDR3 is CASSITANTEAFF. The CDR3 bases are TGCGCCAGCAGCATTACAGCGAACACTGAAGCTTTCTTT.

The chain links TRBV7-2 to TRBJ1-5, with 8 bases matching TRBD1. V was pared by 4 bases and J by 1 base, with 0 bases of the junction left unmatched. The CDR3 length is 14 residues. Germline V gene sequence: CDR1 SGHTA, CDR2 FQGNSA. The CDR3 region is CASSWDRSNQPQHF. DNA of the CDR3: TGTGCCAGCAGCTGGGACAGGAGCAATCAGCCCCAGCATTTT. Together with reference TRBV7-2 and TRBJ1-5, the CDR3 gives the full variable domain: GAGVSQSPSNKVTEKGKDVELRCDPISGHTALYWYRQSLGQGLEFLIYFQGNSAPDKSGLPSDRFSAERTGGSVSTLTIQRTQQEDSAVYLCASSWDRSNQPQHFGDGTRLSIL.

The rearrangement uses TRBV5-4 and TRBJ2-7; a possible D gene is TRBD1 (5 bases). This CDR3 has 14 amino acids. Germline lookup yields CDR1 SGHNT and CDR2 YYREEE (reference sequence). V lost 0 bases to trimming and J lost 4 bases, with 11 bases between them. The CDR3 protein is CASSLAGRGYEQYF. CDR3 in DNA: TGTGCCAGCAGCTTGGCCGGTAGGGGTTACGAGCAGTACTTC.

The chain combines TRBV7-6 with TRBJ2-3, with 7 bases identical to TRBD1. CDR1 SGHVS and CDR2 FNYEAQ come from the germline V gene. This CDR3 has 15 amino acids. J lost 0 bases, V lost 5 bases, and 5 bases had no gene match. The CDR3 coding sequence is TGTGCCAGCAGCCGGGACAGCACTAGCACAGATACGCAGTATTTT. It codes for CASSRDSTSTDTQYF.

The chain couples TRBV6-1 to TRBJ1-6, with 10 nucleotides matching TRBD1. V lost 2 bases and J lost 10; bases outside the gene matches: 8. This CDR3 spans 16 amino acids. Germline values: CDR1 MNHNS, CDR2 SASEGT. The CDR3 loop is CASSERQGAGGSPLHF. The CDR3 DNA is TGTGCCAGCAGTGAACGACAGGGGGCCGGCGGCTCACCCCTCCACTTT.

CDR3 in DNA: TGTGCCAGCAGCGTAGCCCTAGCGGGAGTTCCTGAGCAGTTCTTC. Its translation: CASSVALAGVPEQFF. The chain has TRBV9 and TRBJ2-1, with TRBD2 matching over 10 bases. This CDR3 is built from 15 residues. Germline V gene sequence: CDR1 SGDLS, CDR2 YYNGEE. V dropped 0 bases and J dropped 9; count of bases not matched to a gene: 6.

V and J are TRBV19 and TRBJ1-5; no clear D. Germline V CDR1 and CDR2: LNHDA, SQIVND (reference sequence). The CDR3 loop spans 17 amino acids. V lost 3 bases and J lost 5, with 20 bases in between. CDR3 in amino acids: CASSIGYWTPEDQPQHF. DNA for the CDR3: TGTGCCAGTAGTATTGGTTACTGGACTCCTGAGGATCAGCCCCAGCATTTT.

The chain joins TRBV5-8 to TRBJ1-2; TRBD1 matches at 12 bases. This CDR3 spans 15 amino acids. V gave up 2 bases and J gave up 7 bases; unmatched junction bases: 6. The germline V gene encodes CDR1 SGHTS and CDR2 YDEGEE. The DNA of the CDR3 is TGTGCCAGCAGCTTCACCGGGACAGGGGGCTTTGGCTACACCTTC. Translating it yields CASSFTGTGGFGYTF.

This chain links TRBV4-2 with TRBJ2-7; a possible D gene is TRBD1 (5 bases). Germline V CDR1 and CDR2: LGHNA, YNFKEQ. Trimming took off 1 base at V and 3 bases at J, with 10 bases between the two ends. This CDR3 is built from 14 residues. This CDR3 reads CASSQVQDLYEQYF. CDR3 nucleotide sequence: TGTGCCAGCAGCCAAGTACAGGACCTCTACGAGCAGTACTTC.

The chain joins TRBV4-1 to TRBJ2-2, with 8 bases matching TRBD1. The J segment lost 7 bases and the V segment lost 4 bases, leaving 5 bases of the junction unmatched. The CDR3 has 14 residues. In germline, CDR1 is MGHRA, CDR2 YSYEKL. This CDR3 reads CASSRQGTGGELFF. In DNA, the CDR3 is TGCGCCAGCAGCCGACAGGGGACGGGCGGGGAGCTGTTTTTT.

This rearrangement joins TRBV30 to TRBJ2-5, with TRBD1 matching 9 bases. V gave up 8 bases and J gave up 5 bases; unmatched junction bases: 9. This CDR3 spans 13 amino acids. Germline lookup yields CDR1 GTSNPN and CDR2 SVGIG (reference sequence). CDR3 DNA sequence: TGTGCCGAGCGGGACAGGGCTGGGGAGACCCAGTACTTC. Encoded protein: CAERDRAGETQYF. Using reference TRBV30 and TRBJ2-5 for the parts outside the CDR3, the full variable domain is SQTIHQWPATLVQPVGSPLSLECTVEGTSNPNLYWYRQAAGRGLQLLFYSVGIGQISSEVPQNLSASRPQDRQFILSSKKLLLSDSGFYLCAERDRAGETQYFGPGTRLLVL.